This T cell receptor (beta chain) was captured in a study of regulatory T cells in long-lasting Graves disease. Across the study: Over 5 years on antithyroid drugs plus positive TSH receptor antibodies marked Graves' disease as persistent. General study results and limits: Not thyroid tissue but only peripheral blood was studied. Gene preferences differed: TRBV28, TRBJ1-2, TRBJ2-5 in persistent cases.

Building the TCR beta libraries relied on iRepertoire HTBI primers, and CDR3 regions underwent Arm-PCR. One entry per CDR3 protein results from TCRdb running MiXCR on the multiplex PCR reads. The sample carries a few hundred thousand distinct CDR3 sequences, 20% to 25% recorded once. Germline assignment: CDR1 MNHEY and CDR2 SVGAGI. The V gene lost 4 bases and the J gene lost 1 base, with 8 bases spanning the gap. The CDR3 sequence is 14 residues long. Time point here: persistent/refractory GD, antithyroid drugs over 5 years with positive TRAb. PBMC-extracted RNA yielded the TCR library. A note on this clonotype: Its specificity is unknown.

The J gene is TRBJ1-5, the V gene TRBV6-5, with D hard to call. The input for sequencing was peripheral blood mononuclear cells (PBMCs), taken when the disease was refractory, from a patient treated with antithyroid drugs. The source is a woman between 40 and 55 years old with Graves disease. The CDR3 sequence: CASSSGRSNQPQHF. As DNA, the CDR3 is TGTGCCAGCAGTTCCGGACGGAGCAATCAGCCCCAGCATTTT.